This T cell receptor beta chain derives from a study of PD-1 blockade in classical Hodgkin lymphoma. Study context: Patients got intravenous nivolumab 3 mg/kg every 2 weeks.

Every patient experienced relapse after autologous stem cell transplantation, and brentuximab vedotin exposure varied. Produced via immunoSEQ multiplex PCR; TCRdb's table is partial and in-frame only. The repertoire holds 40,000 or so clones, with roughly nine tenths as singletons. The CDR3 runs 13 residues. CDR1 MNHNS and CDR2 SASEGT come from the germline V gene. Trimming cost V 7 bases and J 10 bases; bases outside gene matches: 7. Findings and limits, study-wide: By C4D1, CD4+ diversity increased significantly, especially in complete responders. Before treatment, complete responders showed about the same diversity as newly diagnosed patients. Newly diagnosed patients were said to have less baseline TCR diversity than healthy donors did.

Remarks on this clone: Its antigen is as yet unknown.

The TCR comes from a human donor with classical Hodgkin lymphoma. This chain links TRBV6-1 with TRBJ1-6; TRBD1 matches at 7 bases. Sequences were derived from peripheral blood mononuclear cells (PBMCs), sampled before the second cycle of nivolumab. CDR3 sequence reads: CASKAGGNSPLHF. CDR3 bases: TGTGCCAGCAAAGCAGGGGGAAACTCACCCCTCCACTTT.